This passage covers 3 T cell receptor beta chains from one sample sequenced in a study of T cells in Graves' hyperthyroidism and ophthalmopathy. TCR beta CDR3 sequences were amplified from RNA transcripts. A first-round RT-PCR of the TCR CDR3 used the HTBI primer set. Each CDR3 protein gets one entry after TCRdb re-called the multiplex PCR reads with MiXCR. The sample holds about 300,000 distinct CDR3 sequences, around 13% seen once. Sequencing was carried out using blood. Every receptor here comes from a woman between 35 and 50 years old with Graves' hyperthyroidism.

The chain carries TRBV25-1 and TRBJ2-7, with TRBD2 as a possible D gene (6 bases). Germline assignment: CDR1 MGHDK and CDR2 SYGVNS. V was clipped by 4 bases and J by 3 bases, with 19 bases between them. This CDR3 is built from 16 residues. The CDR3: CASSASAGASVYEQYF. The CDR3 DNA sequence: TGTGCCAGCAGTGCCTCAGCCGGCGCTAGCGTCTACGAGCAGTACTTC.

The V and J genes are TRBV24-1 and TRBJ1-5, with D possibly matching TRBD1 (5 bases). CDR3 length equals 14 residues. V was shortened by 2 bases and J by 5 bases, with 9 bases between the two germline ends. Germline CDR1 and CDR2: KGHDR and SFDVKD. The CDR3 coding sequence is TGTGCCACCAGTGATTGGACATCCTATCAGCCCCAGCATTTT. Its protein is CATSDWTSYQPQHF.

This clonotype was counted between two and nine times. This may arise from a read error, as a much more abundant clone is one base away. The genes are TRBV6-1 and TRBJ1-1; possibly TRBD1 for D (5 bases). The germline V and J ends were trimmed by 6 bases and 4 bases, with 15 bases remaining between them. Per germline, CDR1 MNHNS and CDR2 SASEGT. The CDR3 runs to 14 residues. The CDR3 DNA sequence: TGTGCCAGCAGCCGGACAAGTGAGACCACTGAAGCTTTCTTT. This translates into CASSRTSETTEAFF.